This TCR beta chain was sequenced during a study of T cells in Graves' hyperthyroidism and ophthalmopathy. Regarding the study as a whole: Separating ophthalmopathy from stable hyperthyroidism was achieved by a 13 V-J model. With a median lead of approximately 6.4 months before onset, the model predicted ophthalmopathy.

The CDR3 is 17 residues long. V lost 4 bases to trimming and J lost 2 bases, with 18 bases between them. Germline CDR1 reads SGHRS; CDR2 reads YFSETQ. What was amplified from RNA transcripts were TCR beta CDR3 regions. The primer set for the first-round RT-PCR of the TCR CDR3 was HTBI. TCRdb passed the multiplex PCR reads through MiXCR, listing each CDR3 protein once. The sample includes about 350,000 distinct CDR3 sequences, about a fifth of them seen just once. This clonotype was seen at least ten times. The antigen is not known. PBMCs were derived from 10 ml fresh peripheral blood. This chain links TRBV5-1 with TRBJ2-2; tentatively, D is TRBD1 (6 bases). This TCR derives from a woman under 30 with Graves' hyperthyroidism. Sequenced input: blood. CDR3 loop: CASSPRPAGENTGELFF. Here the CDR3 DNA reads TGCGCCAGCAGCCCCCGCCCTGCAGGGGAAAACACCGGGGAGCTGTTTTTT.